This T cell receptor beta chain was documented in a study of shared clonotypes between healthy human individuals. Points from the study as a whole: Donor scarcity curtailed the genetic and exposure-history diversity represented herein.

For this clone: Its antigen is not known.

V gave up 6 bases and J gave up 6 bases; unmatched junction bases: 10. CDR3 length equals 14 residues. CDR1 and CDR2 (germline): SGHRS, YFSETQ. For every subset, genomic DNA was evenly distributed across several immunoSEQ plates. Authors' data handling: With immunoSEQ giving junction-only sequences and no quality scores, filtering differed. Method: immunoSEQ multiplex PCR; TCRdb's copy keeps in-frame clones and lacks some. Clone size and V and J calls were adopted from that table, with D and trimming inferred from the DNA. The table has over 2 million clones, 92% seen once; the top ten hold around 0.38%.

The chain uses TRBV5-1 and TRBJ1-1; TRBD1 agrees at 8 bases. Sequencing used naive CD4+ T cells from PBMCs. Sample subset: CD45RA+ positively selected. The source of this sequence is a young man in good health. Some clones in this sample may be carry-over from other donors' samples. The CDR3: CASTNGQGGSEAFF. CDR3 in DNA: TGCGCCAGCACTAACGGACAGGGTGGCTCTGAAGCTTTCTTT. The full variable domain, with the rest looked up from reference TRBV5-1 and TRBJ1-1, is KAGVTQTPRYLIKTRGQQVTLSCSPISGHRSVSWYQQTPGQGLQFLFEYFSETQRNKGNFPGRFSGRQFSNSRSEMNVSTLELGDSALYLCASTNGQGGSEAFFGQGTRLTVV.